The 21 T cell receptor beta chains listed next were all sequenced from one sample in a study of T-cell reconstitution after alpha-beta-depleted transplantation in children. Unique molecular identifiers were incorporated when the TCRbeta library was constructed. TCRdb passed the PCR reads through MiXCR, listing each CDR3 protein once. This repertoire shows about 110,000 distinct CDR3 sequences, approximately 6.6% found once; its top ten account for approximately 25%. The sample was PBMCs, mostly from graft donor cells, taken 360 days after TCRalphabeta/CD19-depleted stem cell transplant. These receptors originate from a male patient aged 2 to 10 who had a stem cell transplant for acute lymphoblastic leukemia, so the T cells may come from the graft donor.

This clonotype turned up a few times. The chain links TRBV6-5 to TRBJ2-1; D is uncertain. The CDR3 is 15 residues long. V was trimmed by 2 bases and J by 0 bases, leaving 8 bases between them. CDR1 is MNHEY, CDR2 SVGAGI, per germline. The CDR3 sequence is CASSYERSSYNEQFF. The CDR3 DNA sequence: TGTGCCAGCAGTTACGAAAGGAGCTCCTACAATGAGCAGTTCTTC.

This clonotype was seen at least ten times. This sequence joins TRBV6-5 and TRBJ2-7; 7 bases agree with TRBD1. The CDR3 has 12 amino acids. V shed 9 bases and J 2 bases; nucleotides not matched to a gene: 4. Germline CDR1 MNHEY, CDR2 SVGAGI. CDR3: CASHRGTYEQYF. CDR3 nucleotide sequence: TGTGCCAGTCACAGGGGAACCTACGAGCAGTACTTC.

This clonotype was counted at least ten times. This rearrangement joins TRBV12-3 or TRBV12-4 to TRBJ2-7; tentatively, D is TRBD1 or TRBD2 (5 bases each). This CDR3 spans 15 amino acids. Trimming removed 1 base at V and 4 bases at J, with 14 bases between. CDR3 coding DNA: TGTGCCAGCAGTTTAGGGGGGAACAGCATATACGAGCAGTACTTC. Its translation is CASSLGGNSIYEQYF.

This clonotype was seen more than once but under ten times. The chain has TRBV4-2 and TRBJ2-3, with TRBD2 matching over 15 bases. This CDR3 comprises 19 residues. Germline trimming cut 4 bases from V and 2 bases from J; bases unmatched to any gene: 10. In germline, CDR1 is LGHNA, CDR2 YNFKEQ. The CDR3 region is CASSPIGLAGGPSTDTQYF. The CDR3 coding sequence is TGTGCCAGCAGCCCAATCGGACTAGCGGGAGGGCCTTCCACAGATACGCAGTATTTT.

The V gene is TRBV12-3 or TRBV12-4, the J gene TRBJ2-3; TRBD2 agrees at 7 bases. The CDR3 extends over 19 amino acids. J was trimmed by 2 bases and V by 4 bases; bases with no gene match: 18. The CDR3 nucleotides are TGTGCCAGCAGTTGCCCCCACGTCCCGGGAGGACGGAACACAGATACGCAGTATTTT. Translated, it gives CASSCPHVPGGRNTDTQYF.

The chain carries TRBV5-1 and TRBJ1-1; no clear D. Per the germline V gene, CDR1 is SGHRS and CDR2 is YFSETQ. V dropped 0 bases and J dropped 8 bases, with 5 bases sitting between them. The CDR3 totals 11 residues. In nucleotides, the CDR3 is TGCGCCAGCAGCTTGGCCAAAGAAGCTTTCTTT. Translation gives CASSLAKEAFF.

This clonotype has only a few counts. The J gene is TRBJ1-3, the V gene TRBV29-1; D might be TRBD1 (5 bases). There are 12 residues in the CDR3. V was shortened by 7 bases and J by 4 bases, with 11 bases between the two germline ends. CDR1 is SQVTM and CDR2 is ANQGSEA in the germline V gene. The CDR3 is CSARTLGNTIYF. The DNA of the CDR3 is TGCAGCGCCCGGACACTGGGAAACACCATATATTTT.

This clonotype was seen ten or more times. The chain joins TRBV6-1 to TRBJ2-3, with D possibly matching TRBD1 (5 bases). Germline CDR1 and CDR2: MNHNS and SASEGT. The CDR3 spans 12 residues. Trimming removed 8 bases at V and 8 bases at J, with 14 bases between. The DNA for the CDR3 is TGTGCCAGCCTCGAAGGGGCATTTACGCAGTATTTT. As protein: CASLEGAFTQYF.

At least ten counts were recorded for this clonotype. CDR3 sequence: CASSSGTGAFEQYF. For the CDR3, the DNA is TGTGCCAGCAGCTCCGGGACTGGAGCTTTCGAGCAGTACTTC. V gene TRBV9 combines with J gene TRBJ2-7; maybe TRBD2 (6 bases). Deletions cut 4 bases from V and 6 bases from J, with 17 bases between. Looked up from germline, CDR1 is SGDLS and CDR2 is YYNGEE. This CDR3 is 14 amino acids long.

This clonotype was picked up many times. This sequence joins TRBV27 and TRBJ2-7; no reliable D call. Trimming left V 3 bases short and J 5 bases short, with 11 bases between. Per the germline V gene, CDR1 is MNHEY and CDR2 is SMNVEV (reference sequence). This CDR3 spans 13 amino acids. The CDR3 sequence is CASSFDGWHEQYF. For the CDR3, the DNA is TGTGCCAGCAGTTTCGACGGTTGGCACGAGCAGTACTTC.

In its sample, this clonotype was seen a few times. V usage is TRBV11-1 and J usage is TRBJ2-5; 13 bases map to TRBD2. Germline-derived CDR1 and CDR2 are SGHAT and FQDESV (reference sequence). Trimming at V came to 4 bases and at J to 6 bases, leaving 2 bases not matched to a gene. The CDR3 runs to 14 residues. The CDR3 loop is CASSSGLAGKTQYF. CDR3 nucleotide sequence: TGTGCCAGCAGCTCGGGACTAGCGGGGAAGACCCAGTACTTC.

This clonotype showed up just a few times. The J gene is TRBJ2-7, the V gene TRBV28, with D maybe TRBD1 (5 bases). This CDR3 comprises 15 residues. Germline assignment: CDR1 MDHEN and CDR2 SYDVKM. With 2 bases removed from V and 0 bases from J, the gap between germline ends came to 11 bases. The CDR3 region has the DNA TGTGCCAGCAGTTTAGACCAGGGCCTCTCCTACGAGCAGTACTTC. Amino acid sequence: CASSLDQGLSYEQYF.

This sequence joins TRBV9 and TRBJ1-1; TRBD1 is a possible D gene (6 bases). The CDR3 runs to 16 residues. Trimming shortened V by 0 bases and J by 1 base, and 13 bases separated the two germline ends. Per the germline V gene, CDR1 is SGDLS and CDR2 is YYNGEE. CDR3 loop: CASSVGVGGRNTEAFF. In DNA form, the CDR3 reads TGTGCCAGCAGCGTAGGAGTTGGGGGCCGGAACACTGAAGCTTTCTTT.

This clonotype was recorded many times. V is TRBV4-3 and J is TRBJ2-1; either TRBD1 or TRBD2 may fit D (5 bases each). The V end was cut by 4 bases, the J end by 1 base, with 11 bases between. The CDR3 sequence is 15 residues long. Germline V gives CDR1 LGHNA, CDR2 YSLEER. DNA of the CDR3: TGCGCCAGCAGCCCCACGGGGCTTTCCTACAATGAGCAGTTCTTC. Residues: CASSPTGLSYNEQFF.

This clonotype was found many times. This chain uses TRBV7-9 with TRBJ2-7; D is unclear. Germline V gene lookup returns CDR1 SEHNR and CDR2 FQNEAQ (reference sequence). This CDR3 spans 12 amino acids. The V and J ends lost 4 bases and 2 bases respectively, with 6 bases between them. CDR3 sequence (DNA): TGTGCCAGCAGCTATTGGCCCTACGAGCAGTACTTC. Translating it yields CASSYWPYEQYF.

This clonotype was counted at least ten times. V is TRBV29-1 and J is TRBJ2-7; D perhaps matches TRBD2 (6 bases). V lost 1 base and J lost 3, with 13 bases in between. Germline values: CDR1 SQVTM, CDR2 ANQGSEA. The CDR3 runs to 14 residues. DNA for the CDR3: TGCAGCGTTGAAGGGTGGCGGGGTCACTACGAGCAGTACTTC. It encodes CSVEGWRGHYEQYF.

This chain's CDR3 is CASSYTADGRNEQFF. For the CDR3, the DNA is TGTGCCAGCAGTTACACCGCAGACGGTCGCAATGAGCAGTTCTTC. The genes are TRBV6-2 or TRBV6-3 and TRBJ2-1; D remains unclear. The CDR3 extends over 15 amino acids. Germline V gene lookup returns CDR1 MNHEY and CDR2 SVGEGT. Trimming took 2 bases from V and 6 from J, leaving 14 bases between them.

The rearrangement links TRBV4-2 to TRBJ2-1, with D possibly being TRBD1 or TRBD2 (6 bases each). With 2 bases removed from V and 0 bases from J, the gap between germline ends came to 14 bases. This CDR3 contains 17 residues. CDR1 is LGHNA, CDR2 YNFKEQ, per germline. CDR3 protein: CASSQWVEGVSYNEQFF. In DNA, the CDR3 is TGTGCCAGCAGCCAATGGGTGGAGGGGGTCTCCTACAATGAGCAGTTCTTC.

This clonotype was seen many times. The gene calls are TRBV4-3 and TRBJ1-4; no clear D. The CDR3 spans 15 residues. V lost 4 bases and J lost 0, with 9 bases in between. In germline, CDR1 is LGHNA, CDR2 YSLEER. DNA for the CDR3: TGCGCCAGCAGCCTTGGGATTTCAACTAATGAAAAACTGTTTTTT. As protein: CASSLGISTNEKLFF.

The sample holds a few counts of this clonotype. Here the CDR3 reads CASSPRGPPWDTEAFF. The CDR3, as DNA: TGTGCCAGCAGTCCTCGGGGACCCCCGTGGGACACTGAAGCTTTCTTT. This chain joins TRBV6-1 and TRBJ1-1, with D tentatively TRBD1 (5 bases). CDR1 and CDR2 from the germline V gene are MNHNS and SASEGT. V lost 5 bases and J lost 3, with 19 bases in between. The CDR3 contains 16 residues.

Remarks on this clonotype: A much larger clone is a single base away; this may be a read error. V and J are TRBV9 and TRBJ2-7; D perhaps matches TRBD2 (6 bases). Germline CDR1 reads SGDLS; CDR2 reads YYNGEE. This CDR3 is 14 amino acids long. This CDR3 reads CASSPPGLPYVQYF. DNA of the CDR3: TGTGCCAGCAGCCCCCCGGGACTTCCCTACGTGCAGTACTTC. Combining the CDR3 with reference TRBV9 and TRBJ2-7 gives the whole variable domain DSGVTQTPKHLITATGQRVTLRCSPRSGDLSVYWYQQSLDQGLQFLIQYYNGEERAKGNILERFSAQQFPDLHSELNLSSLELGDSALYFCASSPPGLPYVQYFGPGTRLTVT.